The 27 T cell receptor beta chains listed next were all sequenced from one sample in a study of blood T cells in healthy people across ages. Using a J-beta primer mix together with a sample-barcoded 5' primer, a second PCR was run for about 6 to 12 cycles. MiXCR was run by TCRdb on the 5' RACE reads, yielding one entry per CDR3 protein. The data show around 800,000 distinct CDR3 sequences, with approximately 24% seen just once and about 3% held by the top ten. Another study also made use of these data, one on T cells of mothers and their children.

Specimen: blood. All receptors derive from a boy between 10 and 17 years old in good health.

This clonotype has only one observation. The rearrangement uses TRBV24-1 and TRBJ2-7, with 7 bases that match TRBD1. Per germline, CDR1 KGHDR and CDR2 SFDVKD. V gave up 4 bases and J gave up 3 bases; unmatched junction bases: 8. This CDR3 region has 15 residues. CDR3 region: CATSDRGDSLYEQYF. In DNA, the CDR3 is TGTGCCACCAGTGACCGAGGGGACAGCCTCTACGAGCAGTACTTC.

This clonotype turned up a few times. The chain joins TRBV25-1 to TRBJ2-5; D remains unclear. The V and J ends lost 5 bases and 2 bases respectively, with 12 bases between them. CDR3 length: 14 residues. In germline, CDR1 is MGHDK, CDR2 SYGVNS. For the CDR3, the DNA is TGTGCCAGCAGTCAAGGACCCGATCAAGAGACCCAGTACTTC. It is translated as CASSQGPDQETQYF.

The chain links TRBV25-1 to TRBJ2-5; 9 bases map to TRBD2. With the DNA end fitting TRBJ2-1 better, the J assignment may be wrong. Germline V gene lookup returns CDR1 MGHDK and CDR2 SYGVNS. This CDR3 is 15 amino acids long. The CDR3 nucleotides are TGTGCCAGCAGTGAACGGCGGGGGGGCCGTGATGAGCAGTTCTTC. Amino acid sequence: CASSERRGGRDEQFF.

This clonotype was picked up a small number of times. Sequence at one end of the junction differs from germline and may be a read error. CDR3 residues: CASSQGWSYNEQFF. CDR3 coding DNA: TGTGCCAGCAGCCAAGGGTGGAGCTACAATGAGCAGTTTTTC. This rearrangement joins TRBV3-1 to TRBJ2-1; D not resolved. Germline CDR1 reads LGHDT; CDR2 reads YNNKEL (reference sequence). This CDR3 has 14 residues.

This clonotype was seen a handful of times. The V call is TRBV6-5, the J call TRBJ2-5; D is unresolved. The CDR3 is made up of 13 amino acids. CDR1 and CDR2 from the germline V gene are MNHEY and SVGAGI. Between the trimmed V and J ends, which lost 0 bases and 3 bases, there was a span of 5 bases. The CDR3 region has the DNA TGTGCCAGCAGTTACTCACTGAAAGAGACCCAGTACTTC. Amino acid sequence: CASSYSLKETQYF.

This chain links TRBV5-1 with TRBJ2-5; D unclear. Trimming left V 0 bases short and J 4 bases short, with 7 bases between. The CDR3 has 13 amino acids. Germline lookup yields CDR1 SGHRS and CDR2 YFSETQ. CDR3 amino acids: CASSLGAIETQYF. The CDR3 bases are TGCGCCAGCAGCTTGGGTGCGATAGAGACCCAGTACTTC.

V usage is TRBV7-9 and J usage is TRBJ2-7; D might be TRBD1 or TRBD2, each matching 7 bases. CDR3 size: 15 residues. Trimming removed 5 bases at V and 2 bases at J, with 16 bases between. The V gene's germline CDR1 is SEHNR and CDR2 FQNEAQ (reference sequence). Written as DNA, the CDR3 is TGTGCCAGCAGCCGGGCAGGGGGGGCAGCCTACGAGCAGTACTTC. This codes for CASSRAGGAAYEQYF.

The chain is built from TRBV29-1 and TRBJ2-2; tentatively, D is TRBD1 (7 bases). The CDR3 spans 14 residues. Between the trimmed V and J ends, which lost 6 bases and 1 base, there was a span of 12 bases. Germline assignment: CDR1 SQVTM and CDR2 ANQGSEA. CDR3 sequence reads: CSVAGTENTGELFF. In DNA form, the CDR3 reads TGCAGCGTCGCGGGGACAGAGAACACCGGGGAGCTGTTTTTT.

This chain uses TRBV7-2 with TRBJ2-6; no definite D call. Germline V CDR1 and CDR2: SGHTA, FQGNSA. This CDR3 comprises 17 residues. The V end was cut by 4 bases, the J end by 2 bases, with 15 bases between. CDR3 coding DNA: TGTGCCAGCAGCTCCCGAAGAACGACGGCTGGGGCCAACGTCCTGACTTTC. This gives the protein CASSSRRTTAGANVLTF. The full variable domain, rest sourced from reference TRBV7-2 and TRBJ2-6, is GAGVSQSPSNKVTEKGKDVELRCDPISGHTALYWYRQSLGQGLEFLIYFQGNSAPDKSGLPSDRFSAERTGGSVSTLTIQRTQQEDSAVYLCASSSRRTTAGANVLTFGAGSRLTVL.

The V gene is TRBV9, the J gene TRBJ2-5; the D gene is possibly TRBD2 (8 bases). Near its end, the DNA agrees better with TRBJ2-1, so the J call may be wrong. Germline loops: CDR1 SGDLS, CDR2 YYNGEE. CDR3 size: 15 residues. The CDR3 coding sequence is TGTGCCAGCAGCCCGGGAGGGACAGAACTCAATGAGCAGTTCTTC. Translated, it gives CASSPGGTELNEQFF.

The chain combines TRBV5-1 with TRBJ2-1; 12 nucleotides align to TRBD2. V shed 5 bases and J 7 bases; nucleotides not matched to a gene: 7. This CDR3 has 15 residues. Germline CDR1 SGHRS, CDR2 YFSETQ. For the CDR3, the DNA is TGCGCCAGCAGGACCCTAGCGGGGGGGCAAAATGAGCAGTTCTTC. This translates into CASRTLAGGQNEQFF.

This clonotype was seen a few times. V is TRBV27 and J is TRBJ2-5; 10 bases line up with TRBD2. The J call is uncertain, as TRBJ2-7 better fits the DNA end. This CDR3 has 15 residues. From germline, CDR1 is MNHEY and CDR2 SMNVEV (reference sequence). In DNA, the CDR3 is TGTGCCAGCAGGCGTAGCGGGGGGACGGTCTACGAGCAGTACTTC. Translating it yields CASRRSGGTVYEQYF.

The chain uses TRBV6-5 and TRBJ2-1; D call uncertain. The CDR3 loop spans 13 amino acids. Trimming took 0 bases from V and 4 from J, leaving 4 bases between them. The V gene's germline CDR1 is MNHEY and CDR2 SVGAGI. The CDR3 DNA is TGTGCCAGCAGTTACTCCGGGTACAATGAGCAGTTCTTC. It is translated as CASSYSGYNEQFF.

This clonotype has just a few counts. V and J are TRBV5-1 and TRBJ2-4; no firm D call. This CDR3 has 16 residues. The germline CDR1 and CDR2 sequences are SGHRS and YFSETQ. Trimming cost V 1 base and J 0 bases, with 11 bases left between them. CDR3 bases: TGCGCCAGCAGCTTGACGTCAGGCCTAGCCAAAAACATTCAGTACTTC. It specifies CASSLTSGLAKNIQYF.

The sample holds a few counts of this clonotype. Germline is not matched at one junction end, which may reflect a read error. The V and J genes are TRBV20-1 and TRBJ2-1; D possibly uses TRBD1 or TRBD2 (6 bases each). The CDR3 spans 15 residues. The V gene's germline CDR1 is DFQATT and CDR2 SNEGSKA (reference sequence). The CDR3 reads CSANLPGGPNNGQFF. CDR3 bases: TGCAGTGCTAACCTCCCCGGGGGCCCCAACAATGGGCAGTTCTTC.

This clonotype was seen only a few times. The genes are TRBV3-1 and TRBJ2-1; TRBD2 aligns across 14 bases. The assigned J gene may be wrong: the sequence end matches TRBJ2-5 better. CDR1 is LGHDT, CDR2 YNNKEL, per germline (reference sequence). The CDR3 length is 15 residues. The DNA of the CDR3 is TGTGCCAGCAGCCAGACGACGACTAGCGGGGGGGTCCAGTACTTC. Amino acids: CASSQTTTSGGVQYF.

The chain links TRBV28 to TRBJ2-1; TRBD2 matches at 12 bases. The V segment lost 10 bases and the J segment 5 bases; nucleotides outside the gene matches: 9. Germline-derived CDR1 and CDR2 are MDHEN and SYDVKM. The CDR3 is 15 residues long. CDR3: CATQLLAGGDNEQFF. The CDR3 DNA reads as TGTGCCACCCAACTCCTAGCGGGGGGGGACAATGAGCAGTTCTTC.

The V gene is TRBV11-2, the J gene TRBJ2-3; D remains ambiguous. V was pared by 8 bases and J by 3 bases, with 6 bases between. The V gene's germline CDR1 is SGHAT and CDR2 FQNNGV. The CDR3 spans 11 residues. The CDR3 loop reads CASLQTDTQYF. In DNA, the CDR3 is TGTGCCAGCTTGCAAACAGATACGCAGTATTTT.

V gene TRBV29-1 combines with J gene TRBJ2-3; D ambiguous. V dropped 6 bases and J dropped 1 base, with 8 bases sitting between them. The CDR3 totals 12 residues. Per germline, CDR1 SQVTM and CDR2 ANQGSEA. The CDR3, as DNA: TGCAGCGTATGGGCTGGCACAGATACGCAGTATTTT. Its translation is CSVWAGTDTQYF.

This chain joins TRBV9 and TRBJ1-2; D unresolved. This CDR3 is built from 15 residues. Germline assignment: CDR1 SGDLS and CDR2 YYNGEE. V dropped 4 bases and J dropped 5 bases, with 18 bases sitting between them. The CDR3 here is CASSPSGGLGYGYTF. The CDR3 region has the DNA TGTGCCAGCAGCCCTTCCGGAGGGCTGGGGTATGGCTACACCTTC.

The chain has TRBV12-3 or TRBV12-4 and TRBJ2-7; a possible D gene is TRBD2 (6 bases). V was pared by 4 bases and J by 7 bases, with 11 bases between. This CDR3 is built from 12 residues. In nucleotides, the CDR3 is TGTGCCAGCAGTTCAGAAGGGAGGGAGCAGTACTTC. This encodes CASSSEGREQYF.

DNA for the CDR3: TGTGCCAGCAGCAACAGGAATGAAAAACTGTTTTTT. This codes for CASSNRNEKLFF. V gene TRBV21-1 combines with J gene TRBJ1-4. TRBV21-1 is a pseudogene locus. This CDR3 is built from 12 residues.

The chain employs TRBV29-1 and TRBJ2-5; 9 bases match TRBD2. The germline V gene has CDR1 SQVTM and CDR2 ANQGSEA. The V and J ends lost 6 bases and 5 bases, in that order; junction bases with no gene match: 10. This CDR3 spans 14 amino acids. The CDR3 spells CSVGLAMGRETQYF. CDR3 nucleotides: TGCAGCGTAGGACTAGCGATGGGTCGGGAGACCCAGTACTTC.

This clonotype was counted a few times. The chain links TRBV5-1 to TRBJ2-3, with D hard to call. CDR3 length: 18 amino acids. The germline V and J ends were trimmed by 3 bases and 0 bases, with 20 bases remaining between them. CDR1 SGHRS and CDR2 YFSETQ come from the germline V gene. The chain's CDR3 is CASSSPLVAGTSTDTQYF. CDR3 in DNA: TGCGCCAGCAGCTCGCCCTTGGTAGCCGGTACTAGCACAGATACGCAGTATTTT.

The genes are TRBV20-1 and TRBJ2-1; D tentatively reads TRBD1 or TRBD2 (6 bases each). From germline, CDR1 is DFQATT and CDR2 SNEGSKA (reference sequence). The germline V and J ends were trimmed by 0 bases and 0 bases, with 9 bases remaining between them. This CDR3 is built from 15 residues. This chain's CDR3 is CSAREEGGSYNEQFF. DNA of the CDR3: TGCAGTGCTAGAGAGGAGGGGGGCTCCTACAATGAGCAGTTCTTC.

The CDR3, as DNA: TGTGCCAGCAGCCGATTCAGGGGGAAACTAAACACCGGGGAGCTGTTTTTT. Amino acids: CASSRFRGKLNTGELFF. This sequence joins TRBV5-6 and TRBJ2-2, with 7 positions matching TRBD1. The CDR3 has 17 residues. CDR1 SGHDT and CDR2 YYEEEE come from the germline V gene. V lost 4 bases to trimming and J lost 2 bases; unmatched junction nucleotides: 11. The full variable domain, rest sourced from reference TRBV5-6 and TRBJ2-2, is DAGVTQSPTHLIKTRGQQVTLRCSPKSGHDTVSWYQQALGQGPQFIFQYYEEEERQRGNFPDRFSGHQFPNYSSELNVNALLLGDSALYLCASSRFRGKLNTGELFFGEGSRLTVL.

The chain is built from TRBV27 and TRBJ2-2, with D possibly being TRBD2 (6 bases). The V end lost 6 bases, the J end lost 2 bases, and 19 bases lay between the germline ends. The CDR3 has 17 amino acids. From germline, CDR1 is MNHEY and CDR2 SMNVEV (reference sequence). CDR3 bases: TGTGCCAGCAGCTCCCTAGCGTGGGGATTTAACACCGGGGAGCTGTTTTTT. It specifies CASSSLAWGFNTGELFF.